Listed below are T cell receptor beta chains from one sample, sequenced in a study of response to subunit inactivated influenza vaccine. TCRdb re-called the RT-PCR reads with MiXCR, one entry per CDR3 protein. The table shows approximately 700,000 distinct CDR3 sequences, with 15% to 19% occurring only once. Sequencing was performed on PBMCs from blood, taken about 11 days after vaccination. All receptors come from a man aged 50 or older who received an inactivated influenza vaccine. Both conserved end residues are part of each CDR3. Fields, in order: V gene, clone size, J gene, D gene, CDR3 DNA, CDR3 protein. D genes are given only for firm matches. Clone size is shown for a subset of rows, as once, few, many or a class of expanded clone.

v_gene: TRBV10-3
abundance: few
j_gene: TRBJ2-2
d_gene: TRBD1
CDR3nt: TGTGCCATCAGTGAGTCGACTACAGGGGATTTGATCGGGGAGCTGTTTTTT
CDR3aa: CAISESTTGDLIGELFF

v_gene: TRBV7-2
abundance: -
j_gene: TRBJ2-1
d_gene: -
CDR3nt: TGTGCCAGCAGCTTAGGCAGCTCTTTCCCAAATGAGCAGTTCTTC
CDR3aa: CASSLGSSFPNEQFF

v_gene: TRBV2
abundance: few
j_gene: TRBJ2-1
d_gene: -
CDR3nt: TGTGCCAGCAGTGCAGGTTTACGGGGCATTGAGCAGTTCTTC
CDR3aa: CASSAGLRGIEQFF

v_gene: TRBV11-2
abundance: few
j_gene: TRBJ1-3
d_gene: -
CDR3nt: TGTGCCAGCAGCCGGATTCGACGTAGGGGCTCGAGCTCTGGAAACACCATATATTTT
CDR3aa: CASSRIRRRGSSSGNTIYF

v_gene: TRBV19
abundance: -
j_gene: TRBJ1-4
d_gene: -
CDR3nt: TGTGCCAGTTCGACAGTCGTGGAAAAACTGTTTTTT
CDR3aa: CASSTVVEKLFF

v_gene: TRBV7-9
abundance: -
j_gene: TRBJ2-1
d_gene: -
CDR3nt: TGTGCCAGCAGCCAGGACAGAACCAATGAGCAGTTCTTC
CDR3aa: CASSQDRTNEQFF

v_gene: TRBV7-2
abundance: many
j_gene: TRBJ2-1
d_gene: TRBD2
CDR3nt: TGTGCCAGCACCGTACCGGGACTAGCTTACAATGAGCAGTTCTTC
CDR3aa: CASTVPGLAYNEQFF

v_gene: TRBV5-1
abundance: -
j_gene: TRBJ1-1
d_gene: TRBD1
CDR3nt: TGCGCCAGCAGCTGGACAGGGGATACTGAAGCTTTCTTT
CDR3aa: CASSWTGDTEAFF

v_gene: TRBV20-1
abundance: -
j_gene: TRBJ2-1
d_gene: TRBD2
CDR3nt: TGCAGTGCTAAATTAGCGGGGGCACGCAATGAGCAGTTCTTC
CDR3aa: CSAKLAGARNEQFF

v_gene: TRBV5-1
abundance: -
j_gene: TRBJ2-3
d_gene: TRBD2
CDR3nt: TGCGCCAGCAGCTTGATGGGGGGGTTCTCCACAGATACGCAGTATTTT
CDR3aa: CASSLMGGFSTDTQYF

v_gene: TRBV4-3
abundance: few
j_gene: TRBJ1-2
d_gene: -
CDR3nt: TGCGCCAGCAGCCAAAGGGGGGGCTATGGCTACACCTTC
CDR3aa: CASSQRGGYGYTF

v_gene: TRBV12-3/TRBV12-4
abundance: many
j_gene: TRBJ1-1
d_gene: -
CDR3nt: TGTGCCAGCAGTTTAGCGGCGGGACTCGGAGCTTTCTTT
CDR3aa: CASSLAAGLGAFF

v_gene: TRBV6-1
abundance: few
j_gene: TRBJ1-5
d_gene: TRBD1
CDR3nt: TGTGCCAGCAGCAGGGACAGGCGGCAACGTGTGCCCCAGCATTTT
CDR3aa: CASSRDRRQRVPQHF

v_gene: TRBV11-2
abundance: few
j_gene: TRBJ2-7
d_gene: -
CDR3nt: TGTGCCAGCAGCTTATGGCGGGGACCTTACGAGCAGTACTTC
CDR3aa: CASSLWRGPYEQYF

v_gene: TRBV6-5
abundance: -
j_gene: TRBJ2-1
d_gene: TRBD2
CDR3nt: TGTGCCAGCAGTTACATTCGGACTAGCGGGGGAGCTGAGCAGTTCTTC
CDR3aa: CASSYIRTSGGAEQFF

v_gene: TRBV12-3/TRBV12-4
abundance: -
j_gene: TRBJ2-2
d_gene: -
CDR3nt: TGTGCCAGCAGTGCGGGACCCTCGAACACCGGGGAGCTGTTTTTT
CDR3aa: CASSAGPSNTGELFF

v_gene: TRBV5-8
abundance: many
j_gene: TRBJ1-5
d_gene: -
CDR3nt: TGTGCCAGCACCCCTCGGGGGGGCATCAGTCAGCCCCAGCATTTT
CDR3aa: CASTPRGGISQPQHF

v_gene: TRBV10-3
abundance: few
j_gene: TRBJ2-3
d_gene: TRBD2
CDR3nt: TGTGCCATCAGTGAGCTACCGGGACTAGCGGTGAGCACAGATACGCAGTATTTT
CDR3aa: CAISELPGLAVSTDTQYF

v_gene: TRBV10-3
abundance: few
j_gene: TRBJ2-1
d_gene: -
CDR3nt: TGTGCCATCAGTGAGATCGAGGGGTCGGCCTACAATGAGCAGTTCTTC
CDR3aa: CAISEIEGSAYNEQFF

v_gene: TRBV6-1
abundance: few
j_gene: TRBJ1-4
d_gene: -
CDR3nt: TGTGCCAGCAGTGAATTGGGGGTTCGAGAAAAACTGTTTTTT
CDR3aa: CASSELGVREKLFF

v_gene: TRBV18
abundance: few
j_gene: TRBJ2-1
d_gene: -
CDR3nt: TGTGCCAGCTCCCCTCTACCACCCGGGGACTACAATGAGCAGTTCTTC
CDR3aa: CASSPLPPGDYNEQFF

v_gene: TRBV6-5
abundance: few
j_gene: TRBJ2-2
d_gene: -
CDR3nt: TGTGCCAGCAGTTACTCGCCTACTCTAAACACCGGGGAGCTGTTTTTT
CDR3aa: CASSYSPTLNTGELFF

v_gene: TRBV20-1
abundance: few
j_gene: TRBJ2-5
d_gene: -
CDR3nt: TGCAGTGCTAGAGACGGGGAAGAGACCCAGTACTTC
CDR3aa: CSARDGEETQYF

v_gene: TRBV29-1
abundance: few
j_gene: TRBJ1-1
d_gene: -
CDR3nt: TGCAGCGTGGGAAAAACGGGAGGGAAGAACACTGAAGCTTTCTTT
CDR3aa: CSVGKTGGKNTEAFF

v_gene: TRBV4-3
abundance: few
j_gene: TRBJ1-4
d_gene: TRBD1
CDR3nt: TGCGCCAGCAGCCGTAGACAGGGGGCGGCTAATGAAAAACTGTTTTTT
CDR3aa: CASSRRQGAANEKLFF

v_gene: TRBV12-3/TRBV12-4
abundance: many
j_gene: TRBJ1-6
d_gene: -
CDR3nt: TGTGCCAGCAGTTTAGCGCGAGGGCCTTGGTCACCCCTCCACTTT
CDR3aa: CASSLARGPWSPLHF

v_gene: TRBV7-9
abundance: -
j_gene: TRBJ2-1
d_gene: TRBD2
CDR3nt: TGTGCCAGCAGCCAACGACCACTAGCGGAGGGTCATGAGCAGTTCTTC
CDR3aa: CASSQRPLAEGHEQFF

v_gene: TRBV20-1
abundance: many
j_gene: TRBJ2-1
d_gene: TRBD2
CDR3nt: TGCAGTGCTAGACCCCGACTAGCGGCCCGCTACAATGAGCAGTTCTTC
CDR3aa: CSARPRLAARYNEQFF

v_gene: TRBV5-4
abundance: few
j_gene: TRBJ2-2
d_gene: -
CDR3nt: TGTGCCAGCAGCCAATCAATGCAACAGCGCACCGGGGAGCTGTTTTTT
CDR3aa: CASSQSMQQRTGELFF

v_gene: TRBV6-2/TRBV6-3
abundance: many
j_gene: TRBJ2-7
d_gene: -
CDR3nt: TGTGCCAGCAGTTATACATCTAGCGCCTCCTACGAGCAGTACTTC
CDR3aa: CASSYTSSASYEQYF

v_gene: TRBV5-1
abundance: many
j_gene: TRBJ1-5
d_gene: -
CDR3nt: TGCGCCAGCAGCTTGGACAACAGGGGCAATCAGCCCCAGCATTTT
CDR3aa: CASSLDNRGNQPQHF

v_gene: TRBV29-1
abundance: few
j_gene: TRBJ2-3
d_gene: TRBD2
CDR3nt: TGCAGCGTCGTGAGGGCGGGGGGCACAGATACGCAGTATTTT
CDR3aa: CSVVRAGGTDTQYF

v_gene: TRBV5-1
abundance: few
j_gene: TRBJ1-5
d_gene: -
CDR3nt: TGCGCCAGCAGCCCCCGGGGTGGGCTACAGCCCCAGCATTTT
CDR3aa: CASSPRGGLQPQHF

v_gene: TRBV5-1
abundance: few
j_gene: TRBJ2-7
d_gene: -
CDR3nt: TGCGCCAGCAGCTTGGGTTGGAGGGGAGGCGAGCAGTACTTC
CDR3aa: CASSLGWRGGEQYF

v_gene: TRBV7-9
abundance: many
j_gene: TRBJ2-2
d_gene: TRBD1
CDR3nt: TGTGCCAGCAGCTTAGGACAGGGGGACACCGGGGAGCTGTTTTTT
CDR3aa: CASSLGQGDTGELFF

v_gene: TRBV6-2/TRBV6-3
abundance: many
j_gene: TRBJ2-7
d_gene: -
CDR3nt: TGTGCCAGCAGTAGGCCTTACGAGCAGTACTTC
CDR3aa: CASSRPYEQYF

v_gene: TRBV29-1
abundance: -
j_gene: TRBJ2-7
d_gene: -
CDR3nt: TGCAGCGTTGAAGATAGGGGAGGGGGCGACGAGCAGTACTTC
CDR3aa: CSVEDRGGGDEQYF

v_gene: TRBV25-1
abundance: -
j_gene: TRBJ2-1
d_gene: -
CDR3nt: TGTGCCAGCAGTGAATTCGCCAGGCCCCCCCAGCAGTTCTTC
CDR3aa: CASSEFARPPQQFF

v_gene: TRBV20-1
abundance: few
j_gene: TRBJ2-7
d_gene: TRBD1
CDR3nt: TGCAGTGCTAGTGACAGGGGTACCCACGAGCAGTACTTC
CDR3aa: CSASDRGTHEQYF

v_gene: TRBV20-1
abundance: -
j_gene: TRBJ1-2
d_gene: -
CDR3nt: TGCAGTGCTAGAACCGGTCTCGAGTATGGCTACACCTTC
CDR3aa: CSARTGLEYGYTF